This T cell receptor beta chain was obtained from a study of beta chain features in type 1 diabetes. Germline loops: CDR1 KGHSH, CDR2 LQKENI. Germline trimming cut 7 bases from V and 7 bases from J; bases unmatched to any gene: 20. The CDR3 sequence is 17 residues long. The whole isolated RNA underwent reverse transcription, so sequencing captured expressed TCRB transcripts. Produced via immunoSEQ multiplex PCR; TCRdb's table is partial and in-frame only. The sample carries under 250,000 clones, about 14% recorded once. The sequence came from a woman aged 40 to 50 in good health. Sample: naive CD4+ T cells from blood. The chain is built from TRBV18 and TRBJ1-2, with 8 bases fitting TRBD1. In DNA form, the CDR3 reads TGTGCCAGCTTCCTTCCGGGACAGGCCTATACCACCTCTGGCTACACCTTC. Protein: CASFLPGQAYTTSGYTF.